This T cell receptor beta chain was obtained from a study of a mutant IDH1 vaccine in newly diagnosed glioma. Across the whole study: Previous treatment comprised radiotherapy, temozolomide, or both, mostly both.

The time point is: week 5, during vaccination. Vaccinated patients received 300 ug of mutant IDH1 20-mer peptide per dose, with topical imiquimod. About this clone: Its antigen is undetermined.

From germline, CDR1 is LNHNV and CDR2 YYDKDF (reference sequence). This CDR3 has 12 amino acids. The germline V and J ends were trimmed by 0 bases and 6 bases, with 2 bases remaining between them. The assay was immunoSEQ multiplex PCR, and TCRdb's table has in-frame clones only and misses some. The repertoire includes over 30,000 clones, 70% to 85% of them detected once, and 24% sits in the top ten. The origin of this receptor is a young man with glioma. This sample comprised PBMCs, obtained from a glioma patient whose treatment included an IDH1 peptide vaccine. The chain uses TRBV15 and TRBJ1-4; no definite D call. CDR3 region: CATSRDHEKLFF. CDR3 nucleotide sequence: TGTGCCACCAGCAGAGATCATGAAAAACTGTTTTTT.